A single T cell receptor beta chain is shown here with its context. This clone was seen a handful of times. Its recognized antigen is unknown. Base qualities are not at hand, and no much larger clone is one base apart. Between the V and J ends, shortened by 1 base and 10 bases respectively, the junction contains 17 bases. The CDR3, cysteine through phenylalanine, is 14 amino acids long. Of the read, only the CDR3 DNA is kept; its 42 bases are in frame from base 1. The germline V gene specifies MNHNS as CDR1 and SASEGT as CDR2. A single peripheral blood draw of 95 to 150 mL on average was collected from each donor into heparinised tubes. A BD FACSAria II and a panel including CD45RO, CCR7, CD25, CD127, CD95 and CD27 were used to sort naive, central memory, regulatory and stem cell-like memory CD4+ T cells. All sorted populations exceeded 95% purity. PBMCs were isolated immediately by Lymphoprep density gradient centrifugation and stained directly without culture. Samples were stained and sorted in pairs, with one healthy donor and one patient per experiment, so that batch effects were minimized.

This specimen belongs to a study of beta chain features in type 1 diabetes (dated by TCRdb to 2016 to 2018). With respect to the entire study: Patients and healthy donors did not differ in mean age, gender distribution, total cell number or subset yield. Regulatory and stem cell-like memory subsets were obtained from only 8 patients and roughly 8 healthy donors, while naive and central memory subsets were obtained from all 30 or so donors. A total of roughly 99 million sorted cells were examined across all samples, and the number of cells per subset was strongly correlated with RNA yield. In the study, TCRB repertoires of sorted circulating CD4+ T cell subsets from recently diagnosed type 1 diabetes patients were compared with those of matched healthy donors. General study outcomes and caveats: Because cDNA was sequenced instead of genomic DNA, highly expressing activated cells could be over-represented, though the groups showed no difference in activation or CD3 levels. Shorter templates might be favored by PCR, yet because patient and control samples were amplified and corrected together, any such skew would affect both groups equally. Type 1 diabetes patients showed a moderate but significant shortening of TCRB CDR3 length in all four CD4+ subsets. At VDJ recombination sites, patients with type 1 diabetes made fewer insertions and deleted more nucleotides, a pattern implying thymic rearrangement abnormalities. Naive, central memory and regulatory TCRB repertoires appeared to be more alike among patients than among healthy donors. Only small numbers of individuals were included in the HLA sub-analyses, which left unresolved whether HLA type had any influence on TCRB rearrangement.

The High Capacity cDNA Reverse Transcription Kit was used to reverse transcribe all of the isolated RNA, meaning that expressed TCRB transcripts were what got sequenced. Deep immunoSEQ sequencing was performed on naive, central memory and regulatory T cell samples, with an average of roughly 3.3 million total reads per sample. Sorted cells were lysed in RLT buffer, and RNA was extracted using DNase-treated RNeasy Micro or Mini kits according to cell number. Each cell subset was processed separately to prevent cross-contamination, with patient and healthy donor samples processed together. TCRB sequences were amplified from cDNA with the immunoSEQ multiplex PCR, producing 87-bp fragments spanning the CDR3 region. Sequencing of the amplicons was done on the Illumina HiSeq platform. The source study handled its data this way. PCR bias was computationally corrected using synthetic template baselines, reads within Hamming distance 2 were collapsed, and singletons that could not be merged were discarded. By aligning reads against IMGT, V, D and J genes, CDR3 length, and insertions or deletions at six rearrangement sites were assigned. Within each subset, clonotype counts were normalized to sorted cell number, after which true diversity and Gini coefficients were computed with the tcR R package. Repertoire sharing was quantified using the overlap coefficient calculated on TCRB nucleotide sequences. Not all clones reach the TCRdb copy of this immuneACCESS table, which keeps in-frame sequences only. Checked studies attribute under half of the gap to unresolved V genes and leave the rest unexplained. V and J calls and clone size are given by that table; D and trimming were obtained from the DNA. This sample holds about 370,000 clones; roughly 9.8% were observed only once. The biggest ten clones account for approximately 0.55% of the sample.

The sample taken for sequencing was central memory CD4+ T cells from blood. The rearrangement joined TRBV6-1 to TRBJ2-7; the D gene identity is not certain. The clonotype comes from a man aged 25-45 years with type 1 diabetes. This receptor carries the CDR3 CASSEGTRLTPQYF. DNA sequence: TGTGCCAGCAGTGAAGGGACCCGCCTTACCCCCCAGTACTTC.